This TCR beta chain was found in a study of blood T cells in healthy people across ages. For the second PCR, which ran for about 7 to 11 cycles, a sample-barcoded 5' primer and a J-beta primer mix were used. TCRdb independently ran MiXCR on the 5' RACE reads; one entry per CDR3 protein. Altogether hundreds of thousands of distinct CDR3 sequences are present, roughly 44% being singletons, with the ten largest covering roughly a fifth. The V gene's germline CDR1 is SGHDT and CDR2 YYEEEE. J gave up 1 base and V 4 bases, and 10 bases lay outside the gene matches. The CDR3 sequence is 16 residues long. About this clonotype itself: Its antigen is as yet unknown.

General observations from the study: Estimates drawn from one million T cells were deemed to understate diversity. Getting older went along with TCR beta diversity per million T cells dropping roughly linearly. Both naive CD4+ cell counts and diversity were greater in long-lived donors than in aged donors. Naive and antigen-experienced cells were not separated, limiting conclusive comparison.

The source is a man aged 55-75 years in good health. The genes are TRBV5-6 and TRBJ2-7; 8 bases are a match to TRBD2. Input material: blood. The CDR3 reads CASSPGSGGFSYEQYF. Written as DNA, the CDR3 is TGTGCCAGCAGCCCTGGTTCGGGGGGGTTTTCCTACGAGCAGTACTTC. Full variable domain (remainder filled in from reference TRBV5-6 and TRBJ2-7): DAGVTQSPTHLIKTRGQQVTLRCSPKSGHDTVSWYQQALGQGPQFIFQYYEEEERQRGNFPDRFSGHQFPNYSSELNVNALLLGDSALYLCASSPGSGGFSYEQYFGPGTRLTVT.